One sample yielded the 25 T cell receptor beta chains listed below, sequenced in a study of blood T cell repertoires in COVID-19 (dated by TCRdb to the early 2020s). The library relied on the immunoSEQ multiplex PCR assay. TCRdb retrieved this table from immuneACCESS and kept in-frame rearrangements only. Not all clones are present; in checked studies, unresolved V genes account for under half, and no reason is known for the remainder. Within this sample are 350,000 to 450,000 clones, with around 85% of them counted one time only. Approximately 3.7% of the sample comes from the top ten. The sequenced material came from peripheral blood. The receptors were gathered from a woman aged 18 to 35 with acute or convalescent COVID-19.

V is TRBV6-6 and J is TRBJ1-1; D is perhaps TRBD1 (6 bases). Germline V lookup: CDR1 MNHNY, CDR2 SVGAGI (reference sequence). This CDR3 comprises 14 residues. With 5 bases removed from V and 5 bases from J, the gap between germline ends came to 15 bases. CDR3 in amino acids: CASSTRDQGTEAFF. The CDR3 coding sequence is TGTGCCAGCAGTACTAGGGACCAGGGGACTGAAGCTTTCTTT.

J is TRBJ1-1 and V is TRBV5-1; D perhaps matches TRBD1 (5 bases). The V gene's germline CDR1 is SGHRS and CDR2 YFSETQ. V lost 1 base and J lost 5, with 15 bases in between. This CDR3 is 15 amino acids long. The CDR3 sequence: CASSLFLGGETEAFF. The CDR3 bases are TGCGCCAGCAGCTTGTTTTTGGGGGGAGAGACTGAAGCTTTCTTT.

V usage is TRBV19 and J usage is TRBJ1-2, with D perhaps matching TRBD1 (6 bases). V lost 3 bases, J lost 3 bases, and 14 bases lay in between. This CDR3 region has 15 residues. Germline V lookup: CDR1 LNHDA, CDR2 SQIVND (reference sequence). The CDR3 protein is CASSISPRTDYGYTF. The DNA for the CDR3 is TGTGCCAGTAGTATCAGCCCTCGGACAGACTATGGCTACACCTTC.

V is TRBV6-5 and J is TRBJ2-7; TRBD2 agrees at 10 bases. With 4 bases clipped from V and 2 bases from J, the junction kept 5 bases outside the gene matches. In germline, CDR1 is MNHEY, CDR2 SVGAGI. The CDR3 spans 15 residues. The CDR3: CASSSPGTSAYEQYF. The CDR3 nucleotides read TGTGCCAGCAGTTCGCCTGGGACTAGCGCCTACGAGCAGTACTTC.

The gene calls are TRBV28 and TRBJ1-1, with 10 bases matching TRBD1. The CDR3 extends over 16 amino acids. Germline CDR1 is MDHEN and CDR2 is SYDVKM. V shed 6 bases and J 6 bases; nucleotides not matched to a gene: 13. The CDR3 sequence is CASSRGPGQGSAEAFF. The CDR3 DNA sequence: TGTGCCAGCAGCCGTGGACCGGGACAGGGGAGCGCTGAAGCTTTCTTT. The variable domain in full, completed from reference TRBV28 and TRBJ1-1, reads DVKVTQSSRYLVKRTGEKVFLECVQDMDHENMFWYRQDPGLGLRLIYFSYDVKMKEKGDIPEGYSVSREKKERFSLILESASTNQTSMYLCASSRGPGQGSAEAFFGQGTRLTVV.

There are a few counts of this clone. The J gene is TRBJ1-2, the V gene TRBV3-1 (or the pseudogene TRBV3-2); weak D call: TRBD1 (5 bases). V was pared by 1 base and J by 1 base, with 10 bases between. The CDR3 consists of 15 residues. Germline-derived CDR1 and CDR2 are LGHDT and YNNKEL (reference sequence). The CDR3 nucleotides read TGTGCCAGCAGCCAAGTCGGCAGGGTTAACTATGGCTACACCTTC. This gives the protein CASSQVGRVNYGYTF.

The chain employs TRBV9 and TRBJ1-3; no clear D gene. CDR3 size: 14 residues. The germline V gene encodes CDR1 SGDLS and CDR2 YYNGEE. V lost 4 bases and J lost 0, with 8 bases in between. The CDR3 DNA is TGTGCCAGCAGCCGCCAGAACTCTGGAAACACCATATATTTT. Amino acid sequence: CASSRQNSGNTIYF.

The chain joins TRBV28 to TRBJ2-2; weak D call: TRBD2 (6 bases). V was pared by 7 bases and J by 5 bases, with 26 bases between. Germline loops: CDR1 MDHEN, CDR2 SYDVKM. The length of the CDR3 is 18 residues. CDR3 nucleotide sequence: TGTGCCAGCACCCCACTAGCAGGACGTGGGCGGAGTACCGGGGAGCTGTTTTTT. It specifies CASTPLAGRGRSTGELFF.

The rearrangement uses TRBV3-1 (or the pseudogene TRBV3-2) and TRBJ2-5; 7 bases fit TRBD1. J gave up 3 bases and V 1 base, and 20 bases lay outside the gene matches. This CDR3 region has 20 residues. The germline gives CDR1 LGHDT, CDR2 YNNKEL (reference sequence). In DNA form, the CDR3 reads TGTGCCAGCAGCCAAGTTGGCACAGACAGGGTGGAAACGGTCGAAGAGACCCAGTACTTC. Residues: CASSQVGTDRVETVEETQYF.

The chain links TRBV9 to TRBJ2-5, with D possibly TRBD2 on 5 matching bases. Trimming pared 4 bases from V and 5 bases from J, leaving 18 bases between. This CDR3 spans 15 amino acids. Germline lookup yields CDR1 SGDLS and CDR2 YYNGEE. CDR3 residues: CASSMGLATVETQYF. The CDR3, as DNA: TGTGCCAGCAGCATGGGTCTAGCAACCGTCGAGACCCAGTACTTC.

The V and J genes are TRBV5-1 and TRBJ1-2; TRBD1 matches 7 bases. CDR3 length: 13 amino acids. V was clipped by 4 bases and J by 11 bases; unmatched bases: 11. Germline V gives CDR1 SGHRS, CDR2 YFSETQ. This CDR3 is CASSPGDRVGYTF. The CDR3 nucleotides are TGCGCCAGCAGCCCAGGGGACAGAGTGGGATACACCTTC.

The chain links TRBV21-1 to TRBJ2-7; the table's TRBD2 call for D was not verified on the DNA. TRBV21-1 is marked as a pseudogene. The CDR3 extends over 15 amino acids. The CDR3 is CASSKVVRETYEQYF. The CDR3 DNA reads TGTGCCAGCAGCAAGGTAGTACGGGAGACCTACGAGCAGTACTTC.

The chain employs TRBV5-6 and TRBJ2-1; 11 positions match TRBD2. Looked up from germline, CDR1 is SGHDT and CDR2 is YYEEEE. The CDR3 has 17 residues. J was trimmed by 2 bases and V by 5 bases; bases with no gene match: 9. The CDR3, as DNA: TGTGCCAGCAGTGATAGCGGGAGGGATCTAGCCTACAATGAGCAGTTCTTC. Protein product: CASSDSGRDLAYNEQFF.

V is TRBV18 and J is TRBJ1-5; D uncertain. Germline lookup yields CDR1 KGHSH and CDR2 LQKENI. V shed 2 bases and J shed 0 bases, with 8 bases lying between them. CDR3 length equals 15 residues. CDR3 DNA sequence: TGTGCCAGCTCACCAAGTGCGTATAGCAATCAGCCCCAGCATTTT. This encodes CASSPSAYSNQPQHF.

The genes are TRBV11-2 and TRBJ1-2; 7 positions match TRBD1. Germline CDR1 and CDR2: SGHAT and FQNNGV. This CDR3 region has 13 residues. V trimming: 4 bases; J trimming: 6 bases; junction bases outside the gene matches: 5. The CDR3 nucleotides are TGTGCCAGCAGCTCGACAGGGTTTAATGGCTACACCTTC. This gives the protein CASSSTGFNGYTF. Full variable domain (missing parts from reference TRBV11-2 and TRBJ1-2): EAGVAQSPRYKIIEKRQSVAFWCNPISGHATLYWYQQILGQGPKLLIQFQNNGVVDDSQLPKDRFSAERLKGVDSTLKIQPAKLEDSAVYLCASSSTGFNGYTFGSGTRLTVV.

This chain joins TRBV9 and TRBJ1-3, with 9 positions matching TRBD1. Looked up from germline, CDR1 is SGDLS and CDR2 is YYNGEE. Trimming removed 3 bases from V and 3 bases from J; junction bases left unmatched: 1. The CDR3 contains 14 residues. The CDR3 spells CASSADRGGNTIYF. The CDR3 bases are TGTGCCAGCAGCGCGGACAGGGGTGGAAACACCATATATTTT. The variable domain in full, completed from reference TRBV9 and TRBJ1-3, reads DSGVTQTPKHLITATGQRVTLRCSPRSGDLSVYWYQQSLDQGLQFLIQYYNGEERAKGNILERFSAQQFPDLHSELNLSSLELGDSALYFCASSADRGGNTIYFGEGSWLTVV.

J is TRBJ1-5 and V is TRBV12-3 or TRBV12-4; D not resolved. The CDR3 runs to 12 residues. The V gene lost 3 bases and the J gene lost 6 bases, with 6 bases spanning the gap. Here the CDR3 DNA reads TGTGCCAGCAGTTTTTGGGCTCAGCCCCAGCATTTT. As protein: CASSFWAQPQHF.

The gene calls are TRBV19 and TRBJ1-5; 7 bases match TRBD1. The CDR3 loop spans 20 amino acids. V lost 4 bases to trimming and J lost 2 bases; unmatched junction nucleotides: 20. Looked up from germline, CDR1 is LNHDA and CDR2 is SQIVND (reference sequence). This CDR3 reads CASSSDKGQRGLNRNQPQHF. CDR3 in DNA: TGTGCCAGTAGTAGTGACAAGGGACAGAGAGGTCTAAATCGCAATCAGCCCCAGCATTTT.

The chain joins TRBV6-5 to TRBJ2-7; TRBD1 aligns across 7 bases. V lost 8 bases and J lost 2; bases outside the gene matches: 9. There are 14 residues in the CDR3. Germline CDR1 reads MNHEY; CDR2 reads SVGAGI. DNA of the CDR3: TGTGCCAGCGAAGGGACAGATCGTCCCTACGAGCAGTACTTC. It codes for CASEGTDRPYEQYF.

This chain uses TRBV19 with TRBJ2-7, with D possibly being TRBD2 (6 bases). V was pared by 6 bases and J by 0 bases, with 15 bases between. This CDR3 region has 15 residues. Germline loops: CDR1 LNHDA, CDR2 SQIVND (reference sequence). CDR3 region: CASSWRDGYSYEQYF. Here the CDR3 DNA reads TGTGCCAGTAGCTGGCGGGACGGATACTCCTACGAGCAGTACTTC. Together with reference TRBV19 and TRBJ2-7, the CDR3 gives the full variable domain: DGGITQSPKYLFRKEGQNVTLSCEQNLNHDAMYWYRQDPGQGLRLIYYSQIVNDFQKGDIAEGYSVSREKKESFPLTVTSAQKNPTAFYLCASSWRDGYSYEQYFGPGTRLTVT.

This clone was seen only once. The J gene is TRBJ1-2, the V gene TRBV4-1, with TRBD1 matching 7 bases. CDR3 length equals 14 residues. The germline V gene has CDR1 MGHRA and CDR2 YSYEKL. With V trimmed by 0 bases and J by 7 bases, 5 bases remained unmatched. This CDR3 is CASSQDQGVSGYTF. As DNA, the CDR3 is TGCGCCAGCAGCCAAGACCAGGGGGTCAGTGGCTACACCTTC.

This chain joins TRBV6-5 and TRBJ2-5; possible D gene TRBD2, 5 bases. This CDR3 has 15 residues. V lost 6 bases and J 5 bases, leaving 19 bases between the germline ends. Germline loops: CDR1 MNHEY, CDR2 SVGAGI. The CDR3 DNA sequence: TGTGCCAGCAGCCGCCCTAGAGGGTCCCGGGAGACCCAGTACTTC. This translates into CASSRPRGSRETQYF.

V is TRBV27 and J is TRBJ2-1, with 11 nucleotides matching TRBD2. Germline trimming cut 6 bases from V and 0 bases from J; bases unmatched to any gene: 4. CDR1 is MNHEY, CDR2 SMNVEV, per germline (reference sequence). The CDR3 totals 16 residues. The DNA of the CDR3 is TGTGCCAGCAGGTTTAGCGGGAGGGCCTCCTACAATGAGCAGTTCTTC. It yields the protein CASRFSGRASYNEQFF.

The V gene is TRBV5-1, the J gene TRBJ2-1; D gene ambiguous. V lost 1 base and J lost 1, with 12 bases in between. The CDR3 contains 16 residues. From germline, CDR1 is SGHRS and CDR2 YFSETQ. The CDR3 sequence is CASSLFGPGSYNEQFF. CDR3 nucleotide sequence: TGCGCCAGCAGCTTGTTTGGCCCCGGGTCCTACAATGAGCAGTTCTTC.

The chain combines TRBV9 with TRBJ2-7; 8 nucleotides agree with TRBD1. The V segment lost 4 bases and the J segment 2 bases; nucleotides outside the gene matches: 5. The CDR3 is 14 amino acids. Germline CDR1 reads SGDLS; CDR2 reads YYNGEE. The CDR3 is CASSIGTGTYEQYF. For the CDR3, the DNA is TGTGCCAGCAGCATTGGGACAGGAACCTACGAGCAGTACTTC.